A single sample gave rise to the 22 T cell receptor beta chains below, sequenced in a study of Graves' ophthalmopathy and Graves' hyperthyroidism. The authors amplified TCR beta CDR3 regions, and they did so from RNA transcripts for repertoire sequencing. First-round RT-PCR with HTBI primers preceded a second-round multiplex PCR. MiXCR, run by TCRdb on the multiplex PCR reads, gives a single entry per CDR3 protein. Found here are 230,000 or so distinct CDR3 sequences, around 42% of them singletons; the top ten hold 40% to 55%. The specimen sequenced was peripheral blood. The receptors come from an adult man with Graves' ophthalmopathy.

The chain carries TRBV5-1 and TRBJ2-7; 11 bases fit TRBD1. This CDR3 is built from 14 residues. In germline, CDR1 is SGHRS, CDR2 YFSETQ. With V trimmed by 2 bases and J by 6 bases, 4 bases remained unmatched. In nucleotides, the CDR3 is TGCGCCAGCAGCTTAAGGACAGGGGGCCTCGAGCAGTACTTC. Translation gives CASSLRTGGLEQYF.

The chain carries TRBV20-1 and TRBJ2-5, with TRBD1 matching 8 bases. The CDR3 sequence is 16 residues long. The J segment lost 4 bases and the V segment lost 5 bases, leaving 15 bases of the junction unmatched. CDR1 and CDR2 (germline): DFQATT, SNEGSKA (reference sequence). The CDR3 DNA follows: TGCAGTGCTGCCCATAATCCGAGACAGGGGAGAGAGACCCAGTACTTC. Amino acid sequence: CSAAHNPRQGRETQYF.

This chain connects TRBV7-8 to TRBJ1-5; tentatively, D is TRBD1 (6 bases). Germline V CDR1 and CDR2: SGHVS, FQNEAQ. The V and J ends lost 5 bases and 4 bases respectively, with 15 bases between them. The length of the CDR3 is 15 residues. DNA of the CDR3: TGTGCCAGCAGCCCCCCCGGACAGTCTAATCAGCCCCAGCATTTT. Translation gives CASSPPGQSNQPQHF.

This clonotype was seen more than once but under ten times. This rearrangement joins TRBV20-1 to TRBJ1-1; 8 bases are a match to TRBD1. CDR1 is DFQATT and CDR2 is SNEGSKA in the germline V gene (reference sequence). Trimming at V came to 1 base and at J to 4 bases, leaving 11 bases not matched to a gene. This CDR3 has 16 residues. CDR3: CSARVGRGRVGTEAFF. CDR3 DNA: TGCAGTGCTAGAGTAGGCAGGGGGCGGGTTGGCACTGAAGCTTTCTTT.

This clonotype was detected ten times or more. This sequence joins TRBV24-1 and TRBJ2-7; D perhaps matches TRBD1 (6 bases). The CDR3 runs to 13 residues. Trimming took off 7 bases at V and 0 bases at J, with 9 bases between the two ends. Per germline, CDR1 KGHDR and CDR2 SFDVKD. CDR3 residues: CATSQGSSYEQYF. The CDR3 nucleotides read TGTGCCACCAGCCAGGGGAGCTCCTACGAGCAGTACTTC.

The CDR3 DNA reads as TGTGCCAGTAGTATAGGTACGGGGGAGAGTGGCTACACCTTC. It is translated as CASSIGTGESGYTF. The chain carries TRBV19 and TRBJ1-2; possible D gene TRBD1, 5 bases. The CDR3 sequence is 14 residues long. Trimming pared 1 base from V and 7 bases from J, leaving 13 bases between. In germline, CDR1 is LNHDA, CDR2 SQIVND (reference sequence).

The chain carries TRBV9 and TRBJ1-4; weak D call: TRBD1 (6 bases). Germline V gene lookup returns CDR1 SGDLS and CDR2 YYNGEE. This CDR3 has 14 residues. The V gene lost 5 bases and the J gene lost 1 base, with 9 bases spanning the gap. The CDR3 sequence: CASSEDRTNEKLFF. The CDR3 nucleotides read TGTGCCAGCAGTGAGGACAGAACTAATGAAAAACTGTTTTTT.

CDR3 DNA: TGTGCCAGCAGCCCAAGTGGACTAGCGGGAGGGCCGGGACTGAACACCGGGGAGCTGTTTTTT. Amino acid sequence: CASSPSGLAGGPGLNTGELFF. The rearrangement uses TRBV9 and TRBJ2-2; 15 bases align to TRBD2. Germline lookup yields CDR1 SGDLS and CDR2 YYNGEE. There are 21 residues in the CDR3. V trimming: 4 bases; J trimming: 1 base; junction bases outside the gene matches: 14.

CDR3 sequence (DNA): TGCAGCGTTGGGGACAGGACCAATCAGCCCCAGCATTTT. Protein sequence: CSVGDRTNQPQHF. This chain connects TRBV29-1 to TRBJ1-5; TRBD1 matches 8 bases. Trimming at V came to 4 bases and at J to 3 bases, leaving 2 bases not matched to a gene. The CDR3 has 13 residues. Germline V gives CDR1 SQVTM, CDR2 ANQGSEA.

This clonotype turned up a few times. The chain is built from TRBV7-2 and TRBJ1-4; D unclear. The ends were cut back, 5 bases at V and 8 bases at J, with 12 bases in the middle. The V gene's germline CDR1 is SGHTA and CDR2 FQGNSA. The CDR3 loop spans 13 amino acids. The DNA for the CDR3 is TGTGCCAGCAGCCATCCTTGGGCGGAAAAACTGTTTTTT. As protein: CASSHPWAEKLFF.

The chain employs TRBV5-5 and TRBJ1-5; 7 nucleotides agree with TRBD1. The CDR3 extends over 15 amino acids. The germline CDR1 and CDR2 sequences are SGHKS and YYEKEE (reference sequence). V trimming: 6 bases; J trimming: 6 bases; junction bases outside the gene matches: 12. The CDR3 nucleotides read TGTGCCAGCACCTTCTCCACAGGGGAAGGTCAGCCCCAGCATTTT. Translated, it gives CASTFSTGEGQPQHF.

This CDR3 reads CASSHILRDGYTF. Written as DNA, the CDR3 is TGCGCCAGCAGCCATATACTTCGGGATGGCTACACCTTC. The V and J genes are TRBV5-1 and TRBJ1-2; D gene unclear. The CDR3 length is 13 residues. V lost 4 bases and J lost 6, with 13 bases in between. Germline CDR1 is SGHRS and CDR2 is YFSETQ.

Only a few counts were recorded for this clonotype. It may be a read error: a sequence one base away is much more abundant. V is TRBV7-4 and J is TRBJ1-1, with no clear D. Germline CDR1 is SGHVT and CDR2 is SQSDAQ. The ends were cut back, 5 bases at V and 6 bases at J, with 10 bases in the middle. The CDR3 is 12 residues long. The CDR3 region has the DNA TGTGCCAGCAGCCTGGGCAGGTCTGAAGCTTTCTTT. Encoded protein: CASSLGRSEAFF.

The J gene is TRBJ2-7, the V gene TRBV12-3 or TRBV12-4, with 10 bases aligning to TRBD1. The V segment lost 10 bases and the J segment 2 bases; nucleotides outside the gene matches: 11. The CDR3 is 15 amino acids. CDR3 sequence: CAISGQGISAYEQYF. CDR3 nucleotide sequence: TGTGCCATCTCGGGACAGGGGATTTCAGCCTACGAGCAGTACTTC.

V gene TRBV10-3 combines with J gene TRBJ2-6, with D maybe TRBD1 (5 bases). This CDR3 contains 16 residues. Between the trimmed V and J ends, which lost 6 bases and 0 bases, there was a span of 12 bases. Germline-derived CDR1 and CDR2 are ENHRY and SYGVKD. This CDR3 is CAIRVQVSSGANVLTF. Here the CDR3 DNA reads TGTGCCATCAGAGTACAGGTTAGCTCTGGGGCCAACGTCCTGACTTTC.

The chain uses TRBV2 and TRBJ2-2, with 9 bases fitting TRBD1. The germline V gene encodes CDR1 SNHLY and CDR2 FYNNEI. Germline trimming cut 8 bases from V and 5 bases from J; bases unmatched to any gene: 9. The CDR3 is 15 amino acids. CDR3 DNA: TGTGCCAGCGGGAATCCGGGACAGGGTACCGGGGAGCTGTTTTTT. Protein: CASGNPGQGTGELFF.

This chain uses TRBV12-3 or TRBV12-4 with TRBJ2-7; the D call may be TRBD1 or TRBD2 (5 bases each). V dropped 6 bases and J dropped 3 bases, with 18 bases sitting between them. The CDR3 totals 15 residues. CDR3 bases: TGTGCCAGCAGGTTGGGGACCCTTCTCGTCTACGAGCAGTACTTC. Encoded protein: CASRLGTLLVYEQYF.

The chain carries TRBV9 and TRBJ1-2, with a weak D call TRBD1 (6 bases). Trimming pared 1 base from V and 0 bases from J, leaving 10 bases between. This CDR3 contains 15 residues. Looked up from germline, CDR1 is SGDLS and CDR2 is YYNGEE. In DNA form, the CDR3 reads TGTGCCAGCAGCGTAAGGGCAGGGGCTAACTATGGCTACACCTTC. Amino acids: CASSVRAGANYGYTF.

The chain has TRBV6-1 and TRBJ2-5; maybe TRBD1 (6 bases). This CDR3 has 15 residues. The V gene's germline CDR1 is MNHNS and CDR2 SASEGT. V lost 8 bases and J lost 2, with 18 bases in between. CDR3 DNA sequence: TGTGCCAGCTCACCCAATCAGGACAGTCAAGAGACCCAGTACTTC. This sequence encodes CASSPNQDSQETQYF.

This clonotype showed up just a few times. The chain carries TRBV19 and TRBJ1-6, with D perhaps TRBD1 (5 bases). V lost 7 bases to trimming and J lost 8 bases, with 12 bases between them. Looked up from germline, CDR1 is LNHDA and CDR2 is SQIVND (reference sequence). This CDR3 is 13 amino acids long. CDR3 protein: CASTIGVDSPLHF. The CDR3 coding sequence is TGTGCCAGTACCATAGGGGTGGATTCACCCCTCCACTTT.

This clonotype was seen a handful of times. As DNA, the CDR3 is TGTGCCAGCAGTGCGGGACAATGGACTGAAGCTTTCTTT. This gives the protein CASSAGQWTEAFF. This chain joins TRBV2 and TRBJ1-1, with a weak D call TRBD1 (6 bases). From germline, CDR1 is SNHLY and CDR2 FYNNEI. V lost 4 bases and J 5 bases, leaving 11 bases between the germline ends. This CDR3 spans 13 amino acids.

The chain employs TRBV7-9 and TRBJ2-2, with TRBD1 matching over 10 bases. The CDR3 extends over 16 amino acids. Germline CDR1 is SEHNR and CDR2 is FQNEAQ (reference sequence). With V trimmed by 2 bases and J by 6 bases, 6 bases remained unmatched. The CDR3 spells CASSLYRDRGPGELFF. In DNA, the CDR3 is TGTGCCAGCAGCTTATATCGGGACAGGGGTCCCGGGGAGCTGTTTTTT.